A selection of T cell receptor beta chains follows, all from one sample in a study of cytomegalovirus exposure and HLA in healthy donors. Sequencing used immunoSEQ multiplex PCR; TCRdb keeps in-frame clones, though not all of them. Altogether some 150,000 clones are present, around three quarters being singletons, with the ten largest covering about 1.9%. What was sequenced was PBMCs. These receptor sequences come from a woman aged 25 to 39 in good health and CMV-seropositive. The CDR3 runs from the conserved cysteine through the conserved F or W. A D gene is named only where the DNA matches it firmly. Clone size is given for some rows only: seen once, a few or many times, or a class if the clone is expanded.

d_call: -
v_call: TRBV5-4
clone_size: few
j_call: TRBJ2-6
cdr3_length: 14
cdr3_aa: CASSSPAGANVLTF
cdr3_nt: TGTGCCAGCAGCTCCCCAGCTGGGGCCAACGTCCTGACTTTC

d_call: TRBD1
v_call: TRBV7-9
clone_size: -
j_call: TRBJ1-2
cdr3_length: 14
cdr3_aa: CASRKQGPNYGYTF
cdr3_nt: TGTGCCAGCAGGAAACAGGGGCCTAACTATGGCTACACCTTC

d_call: -
v_call: TRBV14
clone_size: -
j_call: TRBJ1-3
cdr3_length: 12
cdr3_aa: CASSQHPNTIYF
cdr3_nt: TGTGCCAGCAGCCAACATCCAAACACCATATATTTT

d_call: TRBD1
v_call: TRBV23-1
clone_size: -
j_call: TRBJ2-4
cdr3_length: 22
cdr3_aa: CASSPVLDDRVPHNVAKNIQYF
cdr3_nt: TGCGCCAGCAGTCCAGTGCTCGACGACAGGGTGCCCCATAATGTAGCCAAAAACATTCAGTACTTC

d_call: -
v_call: TRBV6-5
clone_size: -
j_call: TRBJ1-2
cdr3_length: 15
cdr3_aa: CASSDSHTGGYGYTF
cdr3_nt: TGTGCCAGCAGTGACTCCCACACCGGCGGGTATGGCTACACCTTC

d_call: TRBD1
v_call: TRBV6-6
clone_size: -
j_call: TRBJ1-2
cdr3_length: 14
cdr3_aa: CASRRQGADYGYTF
cdr3_nt: TGTGCCAGCAGAAGACAGGGGGCTGACTATGGCTACACCTTC

d_call: -
v_call: TRBV27
clone_size: -
j_call: TRBJ1-1
cdr3_length: 14
cdr3_aa: CASSKQGANTEAFF
cdr3_nt: TGTGCCAGCAGTAAACAGGGTGCGAACACTGAAGCTTTCTTT

d_call: -
v_call: TRBV29-1
clone_size: -
j_call: TRBJ2-2
cdr3_length: 15
cdr3_aa: CSVEDLRRNTGELFF
cdr3_nt: TGCAGCGTTGAAGATCTGCGGAGGAACACCGGGGAGCTGTTTTTT

d_call: -
v_call: TRBV30
clone_size: -
j_call: TRBJ2-2
cdr3_length: 16
cdr3_aa: CAWSWGGIQAPGELFF
cdr3_nt: TGTGCCTGGAGCTGGGGAGGAATCCAAGCGCCCGGGGAGCTGTTTTTT

d_call: -
v_call: TRBV9
clone_size: once
j_call: TRBJ2-7
cdr3_length: 13
cdr3_aa: CASSVDSPYEQYF
cdr3_nt: TGTGCCAGCAGCGTAGACAGTCCCTACGAGCAGTACTTC

d_call: -
v_call: TRBV29-1
clone_size: -
j_call: TRBJ2-7
cdr3_length: 12
cdr3_aa: CSVAGRAYEQYF
cdr3_nt: TGCAGCGTTGCTGGCAGGGCCTACGAGCAGTACTTC

d_call: TRBD1
v_call: TRBV27
clone_size: -
j_call: TRBJ2-7
cdr3_length: 14
cdr3_aa: CASSDRGVSYEQYF
cdr3_nt: TGTGCCAGCAGTGACAGGGGAGTCTCCTACGAGCAGTACTTC

d_call: -
v_call: TRBV5-6
clone_size: -
j_call: TRBJ2-1
cdr3_length: 15
cdr3_aa: CASSLDRRGYNEQFF
cdr3_nt: TGTGCCAGCAGCTTGGATCGGAGGGGCTACAATGAGCAGTTCTTC

d_call: TRBD1
v_call: TRBV5-1
clone_size: -
j_call: TRBJ1-4
cdr3_length: 18
cdr3_aa: CASSLVGGQGAPNEKLFF
cdr3_nt: TGCGCCAGCAGCTTGGTTGGGGGACAGGGGGCCCCTAATGAAAAACTGTTTTTT

d_call: -
v_call: TRBV7-2
clone_size: -
j_call: TRBJ1-2
cdr3_length: 12
cdr3_aa: CASSQTGYGYTF
cdr3_nt: TGTGCCAGCAGCCAGACGGGCTATGGCTACACCTTC

d_call: TRBD2
v_call: TRBV7-2
clone_size: -
j_call: TRBJ2-7
cdr3_length: 14
cdr3_aa: CASSLKAGGYEQYF
cdr3_nt: TGTGCCAGCAGCTTAAAAGCGGGGGGGTACGAGCAGTACTTC

d_call: -
v_call: TRBV19
clone_size: -
j_call: TRBJ2-3
cdr3_length: 14
cdr3_aa: CASRYQGEDNTQYF
cdr3_nt: TGTGCCAGTAGATATCAGGGTGAGGATAATACGCAGTATTTT

d_call: -
v_call: TRBV10-3
clone_size: few
j_call: TRBJ1-1
cdr3_length: 15
cdr3_aa: CAISKGIQGGTEAFF
cdr3_nt: TGTGCCATCAGTAAAGGAATTCAGGGAGGCACTGAAGCTTTCTTT

d_call: TRBD1
v_call: TRBV7-9
clone_size: -
j_call: TRBJ1-5
cdr3_length: 16
cdr3_aa: CASSGRQGVDNQPQHF
cdr3_nt: TGTGCCAGCAGCGGCCGACAGGGGGTTGACAATCAGCCCCAGCATTTT

d_call: TRBD1
v_call: TRBV19
clone_size: -
j_call: TRBJ1-1
cdr3_length: 16
cdr3_aa: CASSDLGQGRVTEAFF
cdr3_nt: TGTGCCAGTAGTGACCTGGGACAGGGAAGAGTCACTGAAGCTTTCTTT

d_call: TRBD1
v_call: TRBV7-9
clone_size: -
j_call: TRBJ2-5
cdr3_length: 14
cdr3_aa: CASSSGTGWETQYF
cdr3_nt: TGTGCCAGCAGCTCCGGGACAGGGTGGGAGACCCAGTACTTC

d_call: TRBD1
v_call: TRBV4-3
clone_size: -
j_call: TRBJ2-3
cdr3_length: 16
cdr3_aa: CASSRTGRPGEDTQYF
cdr3_nt: TGCGCCAGCAGCCGGACAGGGAGGCCGGGGGAGGATACGCAGTATTTT

d_call: -
v_call: TRBV11-2
clone_size: few
j_call: TRBJ2-1
cdr3_length: 17
cdr3_aa: CASSLDAPRGAGNEQFF
cdr3_nt: TGTGCCAGCAGCTTAGACGCGCCTCGCGGGGCGGGCAATGAGCAGTTCTTC